One sample yielded the 21 T cell receptor beta chains listed below, sequenced in a study of cytomegalovirus exposure and HLA in healthy donors. The PCR used 60 Vbeta and 13 Jbeta primers. The method was immunoSEQ multiplex PCR; TCRdb's version includes in-frame clones alone and lacks a portion of them. This sample's table has approximately 70,000 clones. Material: PBMCs. The origin of the receptors is a female donor in good health and CMV-seropositive.

The chain combines TRBV19 with TRBJ2-3; 8 bases align to TRBD2. J was trimmed by 4 bases and V by 3 bases; bases with no gene match: 9. The CDR3 totals 16 residues. Germline CDR1 and CDR2: LNHDA and SQIVND (reference sequence). In nucleotides, the CDR3 is TGTGCCAGTAGTATGAGGGGAGCGGGAGTTCCAGATACGCAGTATTTT. Translation: CASSMRGAGVPDTQYF.

The rearrangement links TRBV5-1 to TRBJ2-6; D remains unclear. Between the trimmed V and J ends, which lost 2 bases and 0 bases, there was a span of 12 bases. The length of the CDR3 is 17 residues. CDR1 SGHRS and CDR2 YFSETQ come from the germline V gene. This CDR3 is CASSFVQQVSGANVLTF. CDR3 in DNA: TGCGCCAGCAGCTTCGTCCAGCAGGTCTCTGGGGCCAACGTCCTGACTTTC.

The chain recombines TRBV27 with TRBJ2-1, with 14 positions matching TRBD2. The CDR3 spans 15 residues. V was pared by 5 bases and J by 12 bases, with 9 bases of the junction left unmatched. The germline V gene encodes CDR1 MNHEY and CDR2 SMNVEV (reference sequence). The CDR3: CASSPGTSGRTTQFF. In DNA form, the CDR3 reads TGTGCCAGCAGTCCCGGGACTAGCGGGAGAACAACGCAGTTCTTC.

The chain has TRBV25-1 and TRBJ1-4, with 7 bases identical to TRBD1. V gave up 3 bases and J gave up 7 bases; unmatched junction bases: 5. Germline V gene lookup returns CDR1 MGHDK and CDR2 SYGVNS. There are 14 residues in the CDR3. The CDR3 nucleotides are TGTGCCAGCAGTGACCCCGGACAGGCTGAAAAACTGTTTTTT. Translation gives CASSDPGQAEKLFF.

The chain joins TRBV6-1 to TRBJ1-4; D is unresolved. Trimming pared 6 bases from V and 0 bases from J, leaving 8 bases between. CDR3 length: 14 amino acids. CDR1 is MNHNS and CDR2 is SASEGT in the germline V gene. CDR3 DNA sequence: TGTGCCAGCAGGAGAGATTCAACTAATGAAAAACTGTTTTTT. This sequence encodes CASRRDSTNEKLFF.

CDR3 residues: CASSPTDYSYNEQFF. The CDR3 region has the DNA TGTGCCAGCAGTCCTACAGATTACTCCTACAATGAGCAGTTCTTC. The genes are TRBV7-3 and TRBJ2-1, with D uncertain. The CDR3 covers 15 residues. The germline V gene has CDR1 SGHTA and CDR2 FQGTGA. V was shortened by 6 bases and J by 0 bases, with 12 bases between the two germline ends.

This chain joins TRBV5-1 and TRBJ1-2, with 8 positions matching TRBD1. The CDR3 has 14 residues. The germline V gene has CDR1 SGHRS and CDR2 YFSETQ. The trim removed 3 bases at V and 4 bases at J, leaving 5 bases unmatched. CDR3 nucleotides: TGCGCCAGCAGCTGGGACAGGCCATCCTATGGCTACACCTTC. Encoded protein: CASSWDRPSYGYTF.

The V call is TRBV4-1, the J call TRBJ2-5; TRBD2 aligns across 9 bases. The J segment lost 1 base and the V segment lost 1 base, leaving 7 bases of the junction unmatched. Germline V lookup: CDR1 MGHRA, CDR2 YSYEKL. CDR3 length equals 17 residues. The CDR3 protein is CASSQVPLAGPQETQYF. In nucleotides, the CDR3 is TGCGCCAGCAGCCAAGTTCCGCTAGCGGGGCCCCAAGAGACCCAGTACTTC.

Worth noting for this clone: One junction end disagrees with the germline gene, perhaps due to a read error. This chain links TRBV23-1 with TRBJ2-7; D is unresolved. TRBV23-1 falls under the ORF class, with uncertain function. This CDR3 contains 8 residues. CDR3: CASIPQCF. CDR3 coding DNA: TGCGCCAGCATTCCCCAGTGCTTC.

Worth noting for this clone: The junction departs from the called germline gene at one end, perhaps through a read error. The CDR3 nucleotides are TGTGCCAGCAGCAGAAGTCCCGGGACAGCGTTTTTT. Encoded protein: CASSRSPGTAFF. The V gene is TRBV11-2, the J gene TRBJ2-3, with 7 bases identical to TRBD1. CDR1 is SGHAT, CDR2 FQNNGV, per germline. This CDR3 is built from 12 residues.

The V gene is TRBV28, the J gene TRBJ2-7; D perhaps matches TRBD2 (5 bases). The V end lost 5 bases, the J end lost 6 bases, and 14 bases lay between the germline ends. This CDR3 is built from 13 residues. Germline CDR1 MDHEN, CDR2 SYDVKM. CDR3 amino acids: CASSTRTPVEQYF. Here the CDR3 DNA reads TGTGCCAGCAGTACCCGGACTCCCGTCGAGCAGTACTTC. Full variable domain (missing parts from reference TRBV28 and TRBJ2-7): DVKVTQSSRYLVKRTGEKVFLECVQDMDHENMFWYRQDPGLGLRLIYFSYDVKMKEKGDIPEGYSVSREKKERFSLILESASTNQTSMYLCASSTRTPVEQYFGPGTRLTVT.

This chain connects TRBV5-1 to TRBJ1-1; 7 positions match TRBD1. The CDR3 runs to 14 residues. Germline CDR1 reads SGHRS; CDR2 reads YFSETQ. After removal of 2 bases from V and 1 base from J, the junction contained 2 bases not matched to a gene. The CDR3 DNA is TGCGCCAGCAGCTTTCGGGACAGGAACACTGAAGCTTTCTTT. Its protein is CASSFRDRNTEAFF.

This chain connects TRBV19 to TRBJ2-7, with 7 bases lining up with TRBD2. Germline values: CDR1 LNHDA, CDR2 SQIVND (reference sequence). The CDR3 is 15 amino acids. The V and J ends lost 2 bases and 0 bases, in that order; junction bases with no gene match: 4. For the CDR3, the DNA is TGTGCCAGTAGTATATCGACTAGCAGCTCCTACGAGCAGTACTTC. Its translation: CASSISTSSSYEQYF.

The chain couples TRBV10-2 to TRBJ2-5; maybe TRBD1 (5 bases). The CDR3 extends over 11 amino acids. Germline assignment: CDR1 WSHSY and CDR2 SAAADI. Trimming shortened V by 8 bases and J by 5 bases, and 9 bases separated the two germline ends. The CDR3 reads CASSGFETQYF. The CDR3 region has the DNA TGCGCCAGCTCAGGGTTCGAGACCCAGTACTTC.

V is TRBV28 and J is TRBJ2-1; the D gene is possibly TRBD2 (5 bases). From germline, CDR1 is MDHEN and CDR2 SYDVKM. Trimming removed 6 bases from V and 6 bases from J, with 9 bases in between. The CDR3 runs 12 residues. The CDR3 spells CASRILGNEQFF. Written as DNA, the CDR3 is TGTGCCAGCAGAATACTAGGCAATGAGCAGTTCTTC.

This chain links TRBV5-1 with TRBJ2-1; TRBD2 aligns across 9 bases. The CDR3 has 15 residues. CDR1 SGHRS and CDR2 YFSETQ come from the germline V gene. With 0 bases clipped from V and 7 bases from J, the junction kept 5 bases outside the gene matches. Written as DNA, the CDR3 is TGCGCCAGCAGCTTGGCCGGGACTAGCTTTAATGAGCAGTTCTTC. This sequence encodes CASSLAGTSFNEQFF.

V and J are TRBV6-5 and TRBJ1-1, with no clear D. V was cut by 0 bases and J by 0 bases, with 8 bases left in between. This CDR3 has 15 residues. CDR1 MNHEY and CDR2 SVGAGI come from the germline V gene. CDR3 in DNA: TGTGCCAGCAGTTACTCGATTTCGGTGAACACTGAAGCTTTCTTT. It is translated as CASSYSISVNTEAFF.

The chain joins TRBV6-5 to TRBJ2-5; 9 nucleotides align to TRBD1. This CDR3 region has 14 residues. V lost 2 bases and J lost 7; bases outside the gene matches: 5. Germline-derived CDR1 and CDR2 are MNHEY and SVGAGI. As DNA, the CDR3 is TGTGCCAGCAGTTACGGGGGACAGGGAAGGACCCAGTACTTC. Protein sequence: CASSYGGQGRTQYF.

The V gene is TRBV18, the J gene TRBJ2-7, with 9 nucleotides matching TRBD2. This CDR3 is 14 amino acids long. V lost 2 bases, J lost 2 bases, and 1 base stayed unmatched. Germline CDR1 KGHSH, CDR2 LQKENI. Written as DNA, the CDR3 is TGTGCCAGCTCACCAGCTAGCGGGACCTACGAGCAGTACTTC. This encodes CASSPASGTYEQYF.

The chain joins TRBV9 to TRBJ2-1, with D possibly TRBD1 on 6 matching bases. This CDR3 is 12 amino acids long. The germline CDR1 and CDR2 sequences are SGDLS and YYNGEE. The V and J ends lost 7 bases and 4 bases respectively, with 9 bases between them. CDR3 residues: CASGQGYNEQFF. The CDR3 coding sequence is TGTGCCAGCGGCCAGGGGTACAATGAGCAGTTCTTC.

The V and J genes are TRBV6-1 and TRBJ2-4, with D tentatively TRBD2 (7 bases). The CDR3 extends over 16 amino acids. Germline V gene data show CDR1 as MNHNS and CDR2 as SASEGT. The V end lost 2 bases, the J end lost 3 bases, and 14 bases lay between the germline ends. This CDR3 is CASSELAEGGKNIQYF. The CDR3 DNA is TGTGCCAGCAGTGAACTAGCGGAGGGGGGCAAAAACATTCAGTACTTC.